This TCR beta chain originates from a study of cytomegalovirus exposure and HLA in healthy donors (dated by TCRdb to 2016 to 2017). Regarding the study in general: According to an earlier analysis of 587 of the donors, about 190 million T cells yielded 117 million unique TCR beta sequences and about 300 Gb of sequence data. The genetic ancestry cluster associated with self-reported Caucasian donors included 65% to 90% of the 398 genotyped donors. Among 300 to 500 genotyped donors of the cohort, an average of around 220,000 unique TCR beta nucleotide sequences was sequenced per donor, of which 15% to 20% were non-productive. Along with the approximately 650-subject first cohort, a separate validation cohort of around 110 different subjects was used. A later analysis re-examined previously published TCR beta repertoires from hundreds of donors and added high-resolution HLA genotyping to investigate patterns of TCR occurrence. An early release covering roughly 640 HLA-typed donors comprised approximately 300 gigabases of sequencing data and roughly 86 million unique TCR sequences. Rather than drawing on any new phenotypic data, the later analysis identified candidate immune exposures from TCR beta sequences and the way those sequences occurred across donors. Roughly 5 DR-DQ haplotypes were handled as single units for association and clustering because linkage in the cohort was strong. The study aimed to test whether signatures of past pathogen exposure could be identified by cataloging public T cell receptors. Donor age, sex, ethnicity and CMV serostatus were collected together with the repertoire data. To predict cytomegalovirus infection status, the study combined high-throughput TCR immunosequencing, statistical association of individual TCRs with disease status, and machine learning. In an earlier analysis of around 540 of the donors, high-throughput TCR beta sequencing was used to judge whether each TCR beta V gene segment behaved as functional or pseudogenic. The study used immunosequencing to profile the T cell repertoires of under 700 subjects and linked those repertoires to cytomegalovirus serostatus. A later genetic analysis took genome-wide SNP genotypes for about 65% of the 666 donors and used that subset as a discovery cohort. Both class I and class II loci were covered by HLA typing, at four-digit resolution. Typing coverage differed by locus: A, B, C, DRB1 and DQB1 were typed in about 620-630 donors, DQA1 in about 510, DPA1 in 600 to 610, and DPB1 in 450 to 480. All discovery cohort repertoires had been generated using a single sequencing platform. Here is what the overall study found, with its caveats: The study gave a list of over 150 TCR beta chains associated with cytomegalovirus. Linkage disequilibrium might explain the correlated functional status among segregating V segments, but an unknown experimental factor could not be excluded. The only immune exposure information available for the cohort was CMV serostatus. A group of highly shared sequence variants was considered likely to be a technical artifact of the sequencing pipeline. Because the 87-base-pair reads could not distinguish some IMGT-functional V segments, including TRBV6-2 and TRBV6-3, those segments were excluded. In a later analysis, most CMV-associated TCR beta chains were found to appear HLA-restricted, with HLA associations seemingly driven largely by CMV exposure. Strong co-occurrence of HLA alleles, especially DR and DQ, made assigning TCR associations to individual alleles difficult. Specific HLA alleles were associated with 15,000 to 20,000 TCR beta sequences at a false discovery rate of 0.05 in a later analysis. An earlier analysis of approximately 570 of the donors showed that most TCR beta V segments appeared in productive rearrangements either about 87% or about 30% of the time, which broadly matched IMGT annotations. According to a later genetic analysis, donors in an Asian-associated ancestry cluster had fewer N-insertions in productive TCRs than the roughly 700-donor mean. This cohort had only TCR beta chains sequenced, and the lack of alpha or paired-chain data limited which features could be detected. In a later genetic analysis, a missense DCLRE1C variant was associated with V-gene and J-gene trimming of TCR beta chains, and the association was replicated in an independent cohort. According to the authors, the approach could potentially be generalized to other disease states and immunological phenotypes. In both the original and validation cohorts, the classifier was reported to diagnose cytomegalovirus status with high specificity and sensitivity. In a later analysis, TCR association rates were found to vary across HLA loci, with the most associated TCRs seen for DRB1 alleles and the fewest for HLA-C alleles. A further reported finding was that TCR beta sequences accurately predicted the HLA-A and HLA-B alleles for most subjects in the first cohort. A few of the identified cytomegalovirus-associated TCR beta chains were confirmed in vitro to be specific for cytomegalovirus antigens. Most TCR sequences were seen in very few donors, while some public TCRs were found in many individuals. Several of the top co-occurrence clusters appeared to be linked to parvovirus B19, influenza, CMV and Epstein-Barr virus, according to a later analysis. Because counts were too low, about 17 rarely observed V segments, including chromosome 9 orphons, were excluded from the earlier analysis of several hundred of the donors. Sequencing depth was assumed to be roughly uniform across donors in the presence/absence analyses, though that assumption may not hold. Because some donors lacked HLA typing at each locus, the association tests relied only on the typed subset. Compared with equally common non-associated chains, HLA-associated TCR beta chains in a later analysis were more clonally expanded and had lower generation probabilities.

The cohort comprised some 680 healthy bone marrow donors. At the time of sampling, all cohort members were nominally healthy, though unrecorded immune exposures were likely present. The donor tested CMV seropositive, placing the donor among the roughly 300 seropositive members of the cohort. A peripheral blood sample was collected from each donor, and TCR beta sequencing was performed on peripheral blood mononuclear cells. Genomic DNA extraction from the blood cell samples was performed with the Qiagen DNeasy Blood Extraction Kit. The library relied on the immunoSEQ multiplex PCR assay. For the multiplex PCR, a mixture combining 60 forward primers for TCR Vbeta segments and 13 reverse primers for TCR Jbeta segments was used. A multiplex PCR assay on genomic DNA amplified the CDR3 region of rearranged TCR beta genes. The Illumina HiSeq System was used to sequence the amplified TCR beta libraries as 87-base-pair reads. The paper's processing steps were these. A later analysis counted 75 million to 100 million unique TCR beta chains across the approximately 700 repertoires, and around 9.9 million of these chains were shared by at least two donors. Raw reads were error-corrected and collapsed into unique sequences with a nearest-neighbor algorithm that merged closely related sequences to remove PCR and sequencing errors. CDR3 sequences were aligned to IMGT reference sequences to assign V, D and J gene segments. Each retained sequence needed at least a six-nucleotide match to both a V gene segment and a J gene segment. A rearrangement counted as productive if the CDR3 had no stop codons and remained in frame with V and J, and every other rearrangement counted as non-productive. CDR3 was defined according to IMGT convention as the region running from the second conserved V-encoded cysteine to the conserved J-encoded phenylalanine. The earlier analysis of some 540 of the donors excluded any sequence lacking an unambiguous match to a single V gene segment. An earlier analysis of a few hundred of the donors classified V segments as functional when productive rearrangements were above 56.7% and as segregating when the standard deviation between donors was above 5%. A statistical classification framework was developed to diagnose cytomegalovirus status using the catalog of TCR beta chain sequences. In a later analysis, TCR nucleotide sequences were compared against IMGT/GENE-DB human TR gene sequences so that V and J genes could be assigned. The TCRdist pipeline was used in a later analysis to assign CDR3 sequences and most-parsimonious VDJ recombination scenarios. In a later analysis, every TCR beta chain was defined by the combination of its CDR3 amino acid sequence and its V-gene family, and reads without a unique V-gene family were dropped. A later analysis removed 592 highly shared, low-generation-probability nucleotide sequences to deal with suspected cross-contamination and a sequencing artifact. A later analysis calculated a clonal expansion index for each public chain from normalized within-repertoire ranks of inferred template counts. In a later analysis, generation probabilities were computed with a VDJ recombination model fitted to out-of-frame rearrangements, and the resulting probabilities were checked against IGoR. In a later analysis, hypergeometric tests were used to score TCR-TCR, TCR-HLA and TCR-CMV co-occurrence, with a repertoire-size bias correction applied to TCR pairs. A later analysis estimated false discovery rates by permuting HLA or CMV assignments 20 times. In a later analysis, co-occurring TCRs were grouped with DBSCAN, and TCRdist sequence similarity was added when clustering was performed within HLA-allele-positive subsets. Repertoires with fewer than 30,000 or more than 120,000 public chains were left out of co-occurrence clustering, as were about 5 repertoires with anomalous nucleotide sharing. TCRdb carries this immuneACCESS record with in-frame sequences only. Its versions omit some clonotypes, under half of them owing to an unresolved V gene in the studies checked, with the rest unexplained. The DNA was the basis for D and trimming; V, J and clone size are from that table. The sample table contains about 160,000 clones; only one count was recorded for 60% to 85% of them. The ten biggest clones cover more than 3% of the sample.

Between the V and J ends, shortened by 5 bases and 5 bases respectively, the junction contains 9 bases. Via the germline V gene, CDR1 is MDHEN and CDR2 SYDVKM. Inclusive of the bounding cysteine and phenylalanine, the CDR3 is 13 residues long. Only the CDR3 portion is preserved as DNA: 39 bases, with reading frame beginning at the first base. As for this clone: The target of this receptor is not known. No per-base quality is available; no much larger clone lies one base away.

Input material: PBMCs. This receptor was identified in a man aged 25-45 years in good health and CMV-seropositive. The receptor chain draws on TRBV28 and TRBJ2-2, with TRBD1 tentatively as D gene (6 bases match). The CDR3 protein sequence reads: CASSPTGTGELFF. The bases are TGTGCCAGCAGTCCTACAGGGACCGGGGAGCTGTTTTTT.